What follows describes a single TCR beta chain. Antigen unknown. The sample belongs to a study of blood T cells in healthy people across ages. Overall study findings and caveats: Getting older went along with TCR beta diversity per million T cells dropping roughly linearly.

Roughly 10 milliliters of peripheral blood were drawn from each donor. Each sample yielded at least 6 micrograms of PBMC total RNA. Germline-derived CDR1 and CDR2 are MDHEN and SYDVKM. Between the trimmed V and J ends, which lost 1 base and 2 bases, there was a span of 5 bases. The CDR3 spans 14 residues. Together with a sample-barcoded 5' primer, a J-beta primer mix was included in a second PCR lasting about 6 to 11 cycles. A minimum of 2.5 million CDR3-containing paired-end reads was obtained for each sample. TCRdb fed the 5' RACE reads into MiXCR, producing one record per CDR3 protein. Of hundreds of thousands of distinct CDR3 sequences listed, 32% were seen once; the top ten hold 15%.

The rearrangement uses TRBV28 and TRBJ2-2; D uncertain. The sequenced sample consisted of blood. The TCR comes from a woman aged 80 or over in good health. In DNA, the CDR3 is TGTGCCAGCAGTTTATACAGCAACACCGGGGAGCTGTTTTTT. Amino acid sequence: CASSLYSNTGELFF. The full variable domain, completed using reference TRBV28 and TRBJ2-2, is DVKVTQSSRYLVKRTGEKVFLECVQDMDHENMFWYRQDPGLGLRLIYFSYDVKMKEKGDIPEGYSVSREKKERFSLILESASTNQTSMYLCASSLYSNTGELFFGEGSRLTVL.